These 3 T cell receptor beta chains originate from one sample sequenced in a study of cytomegalovirus exposure and HLA in healthy donors. The PCR contained 60 Vbeta and 13 Jbeta primers. Clones were read by immunoSEQ multiplex PCR, and TCRdb kept only the in-frame ones, dropping some. The profile shows roughly 140,000 clones, approximately 80% of them singletons. Sequences were obtained from PBMCs. All receptors derive from a woman under 30 in good health and CMV-seropositive.

This chain connects TRBV6-5 to TRBJ1-5, with TRBD1 matching 8 bases. The CDR3 covers 14 residues. Germline trimming cut 4 bases from V and 3 bases from J; bases unmatched to any gene: 2. CDR1 and CDR2 from the germline V gene are MNHEY and SVGAGI. CDR3 loop: CASSSDRVNQPQHF. As DNA, the CDR3 is TGTGCCAGCAGTTCGGACAGGGTCAATCAGCCCCAGCATTTT.

This clone was observed a handful of times. The chain links TRBV6-4 to TRBJ2-1, with D uncertain. This CDR3 is built from 15 residues. Germline loops: CDR1 MRHNA, CDR2 SNTAGT. The V end was cut by 0 bases, the J end by 6 bases, with 12 bases between. CDR3 nucleotides: TGTGCCAGCAGTGACTCATCTGCCTATCCCAATGAGCAGTTCTTC. This translates into CASSDSSAYPNEQFF.

This clone was counted a single time. The chain couples TRBV7-2 to TRBJ2-1; TRBD2 might be the D (6 bases). Trimming left V 3 bases short and J 6 bases short, with 9 bases between. The CDR3 sequence is 13 residues long. Germline CDR1 is SGHTA and CDR2 is FQGNSA. CDR3 nucleotides: TGTGCCAGCAGCTTTATGGAGGGCAATGAGCAGTTCTTC. The encoded protein is CASSFMEGNEQFF.